Listed here are 16 T cell receptor beta chains from one sample, sequenced in a study of cytomegalovirus exposure and HLA in healthy donors. With 60 Vbeta and 13 Jbeta primers, the PCR was carried out. Assay: immunoSEQ multiplex PCR; the TCRdb copy retains only in-frame clones and omits some. The sample contains roughly 130,000 clones, roughly 62% of which appear only once. Sequencing was done on a sample of PBMCs. These receptors originate from a male donor in good health and CMV-seronegative.

The rearrangement uses TRBV7-9 and TRBJ2-2, with a possible D match to TRBD2 (5 bases). V was pared by 2 bases and J by 2 bases, with 18 bases between. Germline values: CDR1 SEHNR, CDR2 FQNEAQ (reference sequence). The CDR3 covers 18 residues. CDR3 in DNA: TGTGCCAGCAGCTTAATACGTTTAGGGAGATTCAACACCGGGGAGCTGTTTTTT. Translation gives CASSLIRLGRFNTGELFF.

This clone was seen a few times. This rearrangement joins TRBV4-2 to TRBJ2-7; 7 bases fit TRBD1. The CDR3 consists of 14 residues. Germline V gene sequence: CDR1 LGHNA, CDR2 YNFKEQ. V dropped 0 bases and J dropped 1; count of bases not matched to a gene: 0. This CDR3 is CASSQEGQSYEQYF. CDR3 nucleotides: TGTGCCAGCAGCCAAGAGGGACAGTCCTACGAGCAGTACTTC.

This clone was seen a few times. The chain recombines TRBV2 with TRBJ1-1; no clear D. CDR3 size: 12 residues. Germline CDR1 reads SNHLY; CDR2 reads FYNNEI. V shed 6 bases and J shed 1 base, with 6 bases lying between them. CDR3 sequence (DNA): TGTGCCAGCAGGGCAGGGAACACTGAAGCTTTCTTT. Amino acids: CASRAGNTEAFF.

This clone was seen only once. V is TRBV7-2 and J is TRBJ2-7, with 9 bases lining up with TRBD2. The CDR3 runs 18 residues. The V gene's germline CDR1 is SGHTA and CDR2 FQGNSA. V shed 4 bases and J 4 bases; nucleotides not matched to a gene: 17. The CDR3 DNA reads TGTGCCAGCAGCTCTCTTAGGCTGGCGGGGGGGCCAGGTTACGAGCAGTACTTC. This codes for CASSSLRLAGGPGYEQYF.

This chain connects TRBV18 to TRBJ1-6; 9 positions match TRBD1. There are 16 residues in the CDR3. V gave up 2 bases and J gave up 6 bases; unmatched junction bases: 5. In germline, CDR1 is KGHSH, CDR2 LQKENI. As DNA, the CDR3 is TGTGCCAGCTCACCAAGTGGGGACAGGGTTAATTCACCCCTCCACTTT. It codes for CASSPSGDRVNSPLHF.

The chain has TRBV13 and TRBJ1-4; 8 positions agree with TRBD1. Per the germline V gene, CDR1 is PRHDT and CDR2 is FYEKMQ (reference sequence). The CDR3 is 15 amino acids. V gave up 5 bases and J gave up 8 bases; unmatched junction bases: 10. CDR3: CASSPSGGVGEKLFF. In DNA, the CDR3 is TGTGCCAGCAGCCCGTCAGGGGGCGTAGGGGAAAAACTGTTTTTT.

This clone has more than one count but fewer than ten. This chain joins TRBV14 and TRBJ1-2; TRBD1 might be the D (5 bases). Trimming pared 0 bases from V and 4 bases from J, leaving 9 bases between. The CDR3 contains 14 residues. Germline assignment: CDR1 SGHDN and CDR2 FVKESK. The CDR3 DNA is TGTGCCAGCAGCCAAGATACGACAGTCTATGGCTACACCTTC. It translates to CASSQDTTVYGYTF.

This chain's CDR3 is CSVDTGQGATDTQYF. CDR3 DNA: TGCAGCGTCGATACGGGACAGGGGGCCACAGATACGCAGTATTTT. The rearrangement joins TRBV29-1 to TRBJ2-3; 12 bases align to TRBD1. V lost 6 bases, J lost 2 bases, and 6 bases stayed unmatched. The germline CDR1 and CDR2 sequences are SQVTM and ANQGSEA. CDR3 length equals 15 residues.

CDR3 loop: CASSEGGRTGGETQYF. The CDR3 region has the DNA TGTGCCAGCAGTGAGGGAGGACGTACAGGTGGAGAGACCCAGTACTTC. The chain recombines TRBV25-1 with TRBJ2-5; D is perhaps TRBD2 (6 bases). The V gene lost 3 bases and the J gene lost 4 bases, with 18 bases spanning the gap. From germline, CDR1 is MGHDK and CDR2 SYGVNS. CDR3 length: 16 residues.

This clone was seen a few times. The rearrangement joins TRBV7-2 to TRBJ2-4; TRBD1 agrees at 8 bases. In germline, CDR1 is SGHTA, CDR2 FQGNSA. This CDR3 contains 16 residues. V lost 3 bases to trimming and J lost 8 bases; unmatched junction nucleotides: 12. The CDR3 DNA follows: TGTGCCAGCAGCTTCTCGCCAGGGGGCACACGGGACATTCAGTACTTC. Protein: CASSFSPGGTRDIQYF.

The chain combines TRBV9 with TRBJ2-3, with 9 positions matching TRBD2. Germline lookup yields CDR1 SGDLS and CDR2 YYNGEE. J was trimmed by 1 base and V by 7 bases; bases with no gene match: 7. This CDR3 contains 15 residues. The CDR3 loop reads CASAKLAGGTDTQYF. The CDR3 region has the DNA TGTGCCAGCGCGAAACTAGCGGGCGGCACAGATACGCAGTATTTT.

The rearrangement links TRBV2 to TRBJ1-1; possible D gene TRBD1, 5 bases. This CDR3 is 14 amino acids long. Germline V gives CDR1 SNHLY, CDR2 FYNNEI. Deletions cut 4 bases from V and 4 bases from J, with 13 bases between. The CDR3 reads CASSAEAGGTEAFF. The CDR3 DNA sequence: TGTGCCAGCAGTGCCGAGGCCGGGGGCACTGAAGCTTTCTTT.

A few counts support this clone. The chain is built from TRBV10-2 and TRBJ2-3, with TRBD1 matching over 10 bases. V trimming: 8 bases; J trimming: 4 bases; junction bases outside the gene matches: 9. The CDR3 is made up of 15 amino acids. Germline V gene lookup returns CDR1 WSHSY and CDR2 SAAADI. Written as DNA, the CDR3 is TGCGCCAGCGGTTTGACAGGGGGCGAAGCAGATACGCAGTATTTT. This sequence encodes CASGLTGGEADTQYF.

In this sample, this clone turned up a few times. J is TRBJ1-2 and V is TRBV10-3; TRBD1 agrees at 9 bases. Germline trimming cut 0 bases from V and 2 bases from J; bases unmatched to any gene: 1. This CDR3 contains 15 residues. Germline V gives CDR1 ENHRY, CDR2 SYGVKD. The CDR3 DNA reads as TGTGCCATCAGTGAGTCGACAGGGGGAAACTATGGCTACACCTTC. Translated: CAISESTGGNYGYTF.

The genes are TRBV28 and TRBJ1-1, with no clear D. Germline V gene data show CDR1 as MDHEN and CDR2 as SYDVKM. V gave up 6 bases and J gave up 1 base, with 12 bases separating them. CDR3 length: 14 residues. CDR3 region: CASRPTGRNTEAFF. The CDR3 DNA is TGTGCCAGCAGGCCTACGGGTAGGAACACTGAAGCTTTCTTT.

The rearrangement joins TRBV7-7 to TRBJ2-5, with 7 bases identical to TRBD2. With 1 base clipped from V and 7 bases from J, the junction kept 18 bases outside the gene matches. The CDR3 covers 18 residues. Per germline, CDR1 SSHAT and CDR2 FNYEAQ (reference sequence). CDR3 protein: CASSLEFVGLAATGTQYF. CDR3 DNA sequence: TGTGCCAGCAGCTTAGAATTCGTGGGGCTAGCGGCTACCGGGACCCAGTACTTC.